These 4 T cell receptor beta chains came from one sample sequenced in a study of T cell responses to AZD1222 COVID-19 vaccine. TCRdb's table, derived via immunoSEQ multiplex PCR, lists solely in-frame clones and lacks some. The sample has more than 95,000 clones, roughly 93% seen once; the top ten hold 5%. Sequenced material: peripheral blood, taken on day 0 of AZD1222 vaccination. All receptors come from an adult in good health.

The V and J genes are TRBV2 and TRBJ1-2, with 7 bases identical to TRBD1. The CDR3 has 14 residues. Germline CDR1 is SNHLY and CDR2 is FYNNEI. Trimming at V came to 5 bases and at J to 4 bases, leaving 7 bases not matched to a gene. The CDR3 protein is CASSLLQGPYGYTF. The CDR3 coding sequence is TGTGCCAGCAGTTTATTACAGGGGCCCTATGGCTACACCTTC.

A few counts support this clone. The chain has TRBV2 and TRBJ1-5; the D is unclear. V was trimmed by 6 bases and J by 1 base, leaving 7 bases between them. CDR1 and CDR2 from the germline V gene are SNHLY and FYNNEI. This CDR3 has 13 residues. The CDR3 region has the DNA TGTGCCAGCAGGAGAGAGAGCAATCAGCCCCAGCATTTT. Amino acid sequence: CASRRESNQPQHF.

J is TRBJ1-5 and V is TRBV7-8; D is ambiguous. Germline-derived CDR1 and CDR2 are SGHVS and FQNEAQ. The ends were cut back, 5 bases at V and 1 base at J, with 15 bases in the middle. CDR3 length: 16 amino acids. Written as DNA, the CDR3 is TGTGCCAGCAGCCCCCGGGTACCCGGGAGCAATCAGCCCCAGCATTTT. Protein sequence: CASSPRVPGSNQPQHF.

This clone was counted once. The genes are TRBV6-2 or TRBV6-3 and TRBJ1-2; TRBD1 aligns across 7 bases. Germline lookup yields CDR1 MNHEY and CDR2 SVGEGT. The CDR3 has 13 amino acids. Trimming took 5 bases from V and 7 from J; bases not matched to a gene: 7. CDR3 protein: CASSLGQAGGYTF. Here the CDR3 DNA reads TGTGCCAGCAGTCTAGGACAGGCCGGTGGCTACACCTTC.